These 27 T cell receptor beta chains were sequenced from one sample in a study of blood T cells in healthy people across ages. Then a second PCR, running about 6 to 12 cycles, was carried out with a sample-barcoded 5' primer and a J-beta primer mix. MiXCR, run by TCRdb on the 5' RACE reads, gives a single entry per CDR3 protein. The data show 850,000 to 1,000,000 distinct CDR3 sequences, just over 50% seen once. The sample taken for sequencing was blood. The receptors originated from an older woman in good health.

The chain carries TRBV27 and TRBJ2-5, with D perhaps being TRBD1 or TRBD2 (5 bases each). Judging by the DNA end, TRBJ2-7 fits better; the J call may be wrong. The CDR3 consists of 13 residues. Germline-derived CDR1 and CDR2 are MNHEY and SMNVEV (reference sequence). CDR3 sequence: CASSGGLAYEQYF. As DNA, the CDR3 is TGTGCCAGCAGTGGGGGATTGGCGTACGAGCAGTACTTC.

The chain combines TRBV7-9 with TRBJ2-3, with TRBD2 as a possible D gene (6 bases). The germline CDR1 and CDR2 sequences are SEHNR and FQNEAQ (reference sequence). Between the trimmed V and J ends, which lost 2 bases and 3 bases, there was a span of 12 bases. This CDR3 comprises 15 residues. CDR3 sequence (DNA): TGTGCCAGCAGCTTAAAGGAGGGCCGTACAGATACGCAGTATTTT. This encodes CASSLKEGRTDTQYF.

The rearrangement joins TRBV6-2 or TRBV6-3 to TRBJ2-1; the D is unclear. Germline V gene sequence: CDR1 MNHEY, CDR2 SVGEGT. Trimming removed 0 bases from V and 0 bases from J, with 24 bases in between. The CDR3 spans 21 residues. The CDR3 DNA follows: TGTGCCAGCAGTTACTCGATCTCCCCCGGGTTGTTGGTACACTCCTACAATGAGCAGTTCTTC. Translated, it gives CASSYSISPGLLVHSYNEQFF.

The chain is built from TRBV7-9 and TRBJ2-7; no definite D call. CDR1 is SEHNR, CDR2 FQNEAQ, per germline (reference sequence). V gave up 5 bases and J gave up 3 bases, with 14 bases separating them. The CDR3 contains 14 residues. The CDR3 coding sequence is TGTGCCAGCAGCCCACCAACCCGAGGCTACGAGCAGTACTTC. Translation gives CASSPPTRGYEQYF.

The J gene is TRBJ2-5, the V gene TRBV3-1; 7 positions agree with TRBD2. The J call is in doubt because the DNA end fits TRBJ2-7 better. CDR1 and CDR2 (germline): LGHDT, YNNKEL (reference sequence). The CDR3 loop spans 16 amino acids. The CDR3 region has the DNA TGTGCCAGCAGCTCTCAGACTAGCAGAACTCTTTACGAGCAGTACTTC. Protein product: CASSSQTSRTLYEQYF.

This clonotype was seen more than once but under ten times. The chain is built from TRBV7-9 and TRBJ2-2; 8 bases align to TRBD1. CDR3 length: 15 amino acids. CDR1 and CDR2 (germline): SEHNR, FQNEAQ (reference sequence). V was pared by 4 bases and J by 2 bases, with 3 bases of the junction left unmatched. The CDR3 reads CASSSDRVNTGELFF. The CDR3 bases are TGTGCCAGCAGCTCGGACAGGGTAAACACCGGGGAGCTGTTTTTT.

The chain employs TRBV20-1 and TRBJ1-2; no clear D gene. V lost 0 bases, J lost 7 bases, and 18 bases lay in between. Germline CDR1 and CDR2: DFQATT and SNEGSKA (reference sequence). The CDR3 sequence is 15 residues long. Written as DNA, the CDR3 is TGCAGTGCTAGAGATGATGGGCAGGCCTTCGGTGGCTACACCTTC. This sequence encodes CSARDDGQAFGGYTF.

The V gene is TRBV4-1, the J gene TRBJ2-7; 12 bases line up with TRBD2. Losses at the gene ends were 3 bases for V and 4 bases for J; bases not matched to a gene: 10. CDR1 is MGHRA and CDR2 is YSYEKL in the germline V gene. The CDR3 is 17 amino acids. The CDR3 reads CASSHPRVTSGSYEQYF. The DNA for the CDR3 is TGCGCCAGCAGCCACCCAAGAGTGACTAGCGGGAGTTACGAGCAGTACTTC.

CDR3 DNA: TGTGCCAGCAGGCAGGAGCATTCACCCCTCCACTTT. It codes for CASRQEHSPLHF. The gene calls are TRBV2 and TRBJ1-6, with unresolved D. CDR3 size: 12 residues. In germline, CDR1 is SNHLY, CDR2 FYNNEI. Trimming shortened V by 6 bases and J by 8 bases, and 8 bases separated the two germline ends.

This chain links TRBV20-1 with TRBJ2-1, with TRBD2 identical over 10 bases. The V gene end was trimmed by 3 bases and the J gene end by 8 bases; junction bases not matched to a gene: 1. This CDR3 region has 12 residues. Germline V gene lookup returns CDR1 DFQATT and CDR2 SNEGSKA (reference sequence). In nucleotides, the CDR3 is TGCAGTGCTAGGGGACTAGCGTATGAGCAGTTCTTC. Protein sequence: CSARGLAYEQFF.

The chain uses TRBV3-1 and TRBJ2-7; no clear D gene. V was trimmed by 6 bases and J by 6 bases, leaving 18 bases between them. There are 14 residues in the CDR3. Germline V CDR1 and CDR2: LGHDT, YNNKEL (reference sequence). CDR3 DNA: TGTGCCAGCAGTCACAAGGTATCGGACCTCGAGCAGTACTTC. This sequence encodes CASSHKVSDLEQYF.

The rearrangement uses TRBV5-1 and TRBJ2-3; TRBD2 aligns across 10 bases. The junction had 8 bases not matched to a gene; V was cut back by 0 bases and J by 4 bases. Germline V lookup: CDR1 SGHRS, CDR2 YFSETQ. This CDR3 is built from 17 residues. The CDR3 DNA reads as TGCGCCAGCAGCTTGGCCTGGGCTAGCGGGAGTTCAGATACGCAGTATTTT. Residues: CASSLAWASGSSDTQYF.

This clonotype was detected only a few times. This chain uses TRBV28 with TRBJ1-6; no clear D gene. The germline V and J ends were trimmed by 7 bases and 7 bases, with 11 bases remaining between them. The CDR3 runs 13 residues. Germline CDR1 is MDHEN and CDR2 is SYDVKM. DNA of the CDR3: TGTGCCAGCACCCCTCGGGGAAATTCACCCCTCCACTTT. It specifies CASTPRGNSPLHF. The variable domain in full, completed from reference TRBV28 and TRBJ1-6, reads DVKVTQSSRYLVKRTGEKVFLECVQDMDHENMFWYRQDPGLGLRLIYFSYDVKMKEKGDIPEGYSVSREKKERFSLILESASTNQTSMYLCASTPRGNSPLHFGNGTRLTVT.

The chain recombines TRBV10-3 with TRBJ2-7; D not certain. V dropped 4 bases and J dropped 5 bases, with 12 bases sitting between them. This CDR3 has 13 amino acids. Germline V gene sequence: CDR1 ENHRY, CDR2 SYGVKD. This CDR3 is CAISAILVHEQYF. CDR3 in DNA: TGTGCCATCAGTGCGATCCTCGTCCACGAGCAGTACTTC.

The chain employs TRBV9 and TRBJ2-5; possible D gene TRBD2, 6 bases. Trimming removed 0 bases at V and 5 bases at J, with 20 bases between. CDR1 is SGDLS and CDR2 is YYNGEE in the germline V gene. The length of the CDR3 is 17 residues. This CDR3 reads CASSVAPNGGIRETQYF. The DNA for the CDR3 is TGTGCCAGCAGCGTAGCCCCCAACGGCGGGATACGTGAGACCCAGTACTTC. Looking up the rest from reference TRBV9 and TRBJ2-5 gives the full variable domain: DSGVTQTPKHLITATGQRVTLRCSPRSGDLSVYWYQQSLDQGLQFLIQYYNGEERAKGNILERFSAQQFPDLHSELNLSSLELGDSALYFCASSVAPNGGIRETQYFGPGTRLLVL.

The V gene is TRBV6-2 or TRBV6-3, the J gene TRBJ2-1, with D possibly matching TRBD2 (5 bases). This CDR3 comprises 12 residues. Trimming removed 5 bases from V and 9 bases from J, with 11 bases in between. Germline CDR1 MNHEY, CDR2 SVGEGT. CDR3 sequence (DNA): TGTGCCAGCAGTAACCCGAGCGGTGAGCAGTTCTTC. Translation gives CASSNPSGEQFF.

On this clonotype: This may arise from a read error, as a much more abundant clone is one base away. The V and J genes are TRBV12-3 or TRBV12-4 and TRBJ2-7; D perhaps matches TRBD2 (5 bases). CDR3 length equals 13 residues. The CDR3 nucleotides read TGTGCCAGCAGGTTAGGGAGAGACTTGGAGCAGTACTTC. This sequence encodes CASRLGRDLEQYF.

The chain's CDR3 is CSVDGQTYEQYF. The CDR3 DNA reads TGCAGTGTTGATGGACAGACCTACGAGCAGTACTTC. The chain recombines TRBV20-1 with TRBJ2-7; the D gene is possibly TRBD1 (6 bases). The CDR3 spans 12 residues. Trimming took off 7 bases at V and 2 bases at J, with 12 bases between the two ends. Germline CDR1 DFQATT, CDR2 SNEGSKA (reference sequence).

Comment on this clonotype: At one of its ends the junction is not consistent with the germline gene, which may arise from a read error. The chain's CDR3 is CASSQGAITDAQYF. CDR3 nucleotide sequence: TGCGCCAGCAGCCAAGGGGCAATCACAGATGCGCAGTATTTT. The chain links TRBV4-1 to TRBJ2-3; D ambiguous. CDR3 length equals 14 residues. The germline gives CDR1 MGHRA, CDR2 YSYEKL.

The chain couples TRBV3-1 to TRBJ2-7; D unresolved. The CDR3 contains 14 residues. Looked up from germline, CDR1 is LGHDT and CDR2 is YNNKEL (reference sequence). V lost 8 bases and J 0 bases, leaving 14 bases between the germline ends. CDR3 sequence: CASAGSGSSYEQYF. For the CDR3, the DNA is TGTGCCAGCGCAGGAAGTGGAAGCTCCTACGAGCAGTACTTC.

V gene TRBV12-3 or TRBV12-4 combines with J gene TRBJ2-3, with D maybe TRBD2 (6 bases). Trimming removed 6 bases at V and 6 bases at J, with 16 bases between. The CDR3 has 14 amino acids. The CDR3 is CASRLTGRLDTQYF. CDR3 in DNA: TGTGCCAGCAGACTGACCGGGAGACTCGATACGCAGTATTTT.

V is TRBV7-2 and J is TRBJ2-7; D unclear. The germline V gene has CDR1 SGHTA and CDR2 FQGNSA. CDR3 size: 13 residues. V lost 4 bases and J 6 bases, leaving 13 bases between the germline ends. The CDR3 loop is CASSSMWGSEQYF. The CDR3 coding sequence is TGTGCCAGCAGCTCCATGTGGGGAAGCGAGCAGTACTTC.

The chain uses TRBV30 and TRBJ2-7, with D maybe TRBD2 (6 bases). The CDR3 runs to 15 residues. From germline, CDR1 is GTSNPN and CDR2 SVGIG (reference sequence). The ends were cut back, 5 bases at V and 3 bases at J, with 20 bases in the middle. The CDR3 DNA is TGTGCCTGGGTTGCGGGGACGCGAAAAGGCTACGAGCAGTACTTC. This sequence encodes CAWVAGTRKGYEQYF.

The gene calls are TRBV5-1 and TRBJ2-5; 11 nucleotides line up with TRBD2. Germline V CDR1 and CDR2: SGHRS, YFSETQ. The ends lost 1 base at V and 2 bases at J; junction bases unmatched: 10. The CDR3 has 18 amino acids. The CDR3 nucleotides read TGCGCCAGCAGCTTGAACCAAAGACTAGCGGGACTACAAGAGACCCAGTACTTC. It is translated as CASSLNQRLAGLQETQYF.

With respect to this clonotype: Given a much more abundant clone one base away, this may be a read error. V and J are TRBV2 and TRBJ2-3, with D possibly being TRBD1 or TRBD2 (5 bases each). Germline CDR1 is SNHLY and CDR2 is FYNNEI. Trimming pared 1 base from V and 0 bases from J, leaving 14 bases between. The CDR3 covers 17 residues. DNA of the CDR3: TGTGCCAGCAGTGAAGAGGGACGGACCTCTAGCACAGATACGCAGTATTTT. This codes for CASSEEGRTSSTDTQYF.

The J gene is TRBJ2-4, the V gene TRBV12-3 or TRBV12-4; D perhaps matches TRBD2 (5 bases). The CDR3 sequence is 14 residues long. With 6 bases removed from V and 5 bases from J, the gap between germline ends came to 14 bases. CDR3 coding DNA: TGTGCCAGCAGCCGGGCGGGCAGTGAAAACATTCAGTACTTC. As protein: CASSRAGSENIQYF.

This clonotype was recorded a few times. The V gene is TRBV29-1, the J gene TRBJ1-1, with a tentative D call TRBD1 (6 bases). The V end was cut by 2 bases, the J end by 1 base, with 8 bases between. The CDR3 contains 13 residues. The germline V gene encodes CDR1 SQVTM and CDR2 ANQGSEA. CDR3 DNA sequence: TGCAGCGTTGAACAACAGGGGAACACTGAAGCTTTCTTT. Translation: CSVEQQGNTEAFF.